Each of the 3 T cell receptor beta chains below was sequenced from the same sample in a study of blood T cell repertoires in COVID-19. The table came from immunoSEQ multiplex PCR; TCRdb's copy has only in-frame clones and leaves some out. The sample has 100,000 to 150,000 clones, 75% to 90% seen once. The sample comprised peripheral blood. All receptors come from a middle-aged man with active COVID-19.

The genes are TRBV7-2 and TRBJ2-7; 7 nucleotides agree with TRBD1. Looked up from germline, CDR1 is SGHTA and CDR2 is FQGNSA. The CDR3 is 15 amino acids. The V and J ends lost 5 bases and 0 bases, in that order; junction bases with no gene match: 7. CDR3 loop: CASSRTGSSSYEQYF. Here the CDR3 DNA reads TGTGCCAGCAGCCGGACAGGATCCAGCTCCTACGAGCAGTACTTC.

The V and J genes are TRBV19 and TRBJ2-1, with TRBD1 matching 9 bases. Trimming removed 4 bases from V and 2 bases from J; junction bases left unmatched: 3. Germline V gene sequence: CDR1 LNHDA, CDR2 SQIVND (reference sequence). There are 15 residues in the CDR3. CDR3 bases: TGTGCCAGTAGTACCGACAGGGGGGCCTACAATGAGCAGTTCTTC. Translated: CASSTDRGAYNEQFF. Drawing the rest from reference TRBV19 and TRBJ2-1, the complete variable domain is DGGITQSPKYLFRKEGQNVTLSCEQNLNHDAMYWYRQDPGQGLRLIYYSQIVNDFQKGDIAEGYSVSREKKESFPLTVTSAQKNPTAFYLCASSTDRGAYNEQFFGPGTRLTVL.

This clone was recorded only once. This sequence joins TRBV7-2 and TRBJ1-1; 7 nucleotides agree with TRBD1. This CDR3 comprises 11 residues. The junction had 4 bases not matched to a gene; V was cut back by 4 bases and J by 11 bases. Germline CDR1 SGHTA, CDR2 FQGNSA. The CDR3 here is CASSSDRRAFF. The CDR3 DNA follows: TGTGCCAGCAGCTCGGACAGGCGCGCTTTCTTT.